Below, 8 T cell receptor beta chains from the same sample are listed, as sequenced in a study of cytomegalovirus exposure and HLA in healthy donors (TCRdb year 2017). Receptors were amplified or captured by the immunoSEQ multiplex PCR assay. TCRdb's version of the immuneACCESS table is confined to in-frame rearrangements and falls short of the full clone set. An unresolved V gene accounts for under half of the shortfall where checked; the remainder is of unknown origin. Within this sample are under 75,000 clones, with more than 85% of them counted one time only. The ten largest clones capture around 7% of the sample. Input material: PBMCs. The receptor source for this set is a woman under 30 in good health and CMV-seropositive.

The chain joins TRBV27 to TRBJ2-7; D unclear. Germline loops: CDR1 MNHEY, CDR2 SMNVEV (reference sequence). This CDR3 comprises 15 residues. Trimming left V 6 bases short and J 0 bases short, with 15 bases between. The CDR3 nucleotides read TGTGCCAGCAGGCCATATTACAACAGCTCCTACGAGCAGTACTTC. Its protein product is CASRPYYNSSYEQYF.

The rearrangement links TRBV10-3 to TRBJ1-5; D not certain. The V gene lost 0 bases and the J gene lost 0 bases, with 6 bases spanning the gap. The CDR3 has 15 residues. CDR1 ENHRY and CDR2 SYGVKD come from the germline V gene. The CDR3 loop is CAISESTSSNQPQHF. The CDR3 DNA sequence: TGTGCCATCAGTGAGTCAACGAGTAGCAATCAGCCCCAGCATTTT.

The genes are TRBV15 and TRBJ2-3, with TRBD1 as a possible D gene (7 bases). CDR1 and CDR2 (germline): LNHNV, YYDKDF (reference sequence). V was shortened by 3 bases and J by 0 bases, with 13 bases between the two germline ends. CDR3 size: 16 residues. CDR3 nucleotides: TGTGCCACCAGCAGGACAGGGAGGTTAAGCACAGATACGCAGTATTTT. Its translation: CATSRTGRLSTDTQYF.

The chain employs TRBV19 and TRBJ1-3; maybe TRBD1 (6 bases). Germline V gives CDR1 LNHDA, CDR2 SQIVND (reference sequence). V lost 6 bases and J lost 2, with 11 bases in between. This CDR3 has 14 amino acids. CDR3 nucleotides: TGTGCCAGTAGGATACAGGGTACTGGAAACACCATATATTTT. Translated, it gives CASRIQGTGNTIYF.

V and J are TRBV9 and TRBJ2-5, with 8 positions matching TRBD2. The CDR3 spans 14 residues. The germline CDR1 and CDR2 sequences are SGDLS and YYNGEE. V gave up 4 bases and J gave up 5 bases; unmatched junction bases: 7. The CDR3 reads CASSSGLATETQYF. In nucleotides, the CDR3 is TGTGCCAGCAGCTCAGGACTAGCCACGGAGACCCAGTACTTC.

This chain uses TRBV7-3 with TRBJ2-2; 9 positions match TRBD2. Germline values: CDR1 SGHTA, CDR2 FQGTGA. This CDR3 comprises 16 residues. J was trimmed by 6 bases and V by 1 base; bases with no gene match: 6. CDR3 in amino acids: CASSLMGSGSPGELFF. The CDR3 DNA reads TGTGCCAGCAGCTTAATGGGTAGCGGGAGCCCCGGGGAGCTGTTTTTT. The full variable domain, completed using reference TRBV7-3 and TRBJ2-2, is GAGVSQTPSNKVTEKGKYVELRCDPISGHTALYWYRQSLGQGPEFLIYFQGTGAADDSGLPNDRFFAVRPEGSVSTLKIQRTERGDSAVYLCASSLMGSGSPGELFFGEGSRLTVL.

This clone came up once. The gene calls are TRBV5-1 and TRBJ2-1, with 11 bases fitting TRBD2. The CDR3 sequence is 15 residues long. V lost 3 bases and J lost 6; bases outside the gene matches: 5. Germline loops: CDR1 SGHRS, CDR2 YFSETQ. This chain's CDR3 is CASSSRLAGINEQFF. In nucleotides, the CDR3 is TGCGCCAGCAGCTCCAGACTAGCGGGAATCAATGAGCAGTTCTTC.

The rearrangement links TRBV19 to TRBJ2-2, with TRBD2 identical over 7 bases. The junction had 5 bases not matched to a gene; V was cut back by 3 bases and J by 7 bases. The germline CDR1 and CDR2 sequences are LNHDA and SQIVND (reference sequence). The CDR3 totals 14 residues. CDR3 sequence reads: CASSMGGALGELFF. DNA of the CDR3: TGTGCCAGTAGTATGGGAGGGGCTCTCGGGGAGCTGTTTTTT.